The clone carrying this T cell receptor beta chain was detected many times. Its cognate antigen is unknown. These data belong to a study of response to subunit inactivated influenza vaccine. Regarding the study as a whole: The authors suggested that few new T cells are recruited per seasonal influenza vaccination.

TCRdb reprocessed the RT-PCR reads with MiXCR, giving one entry per CDR3 protein. In the table there are about 500,000 distinct CDR3 sequences, roughly 7.6% of which are singletons. In germline, CDR1 is LGHNA, CDR2 YSLEER. The V gene end was trimmed by 3 bases and the J gene end by 3 bases; junction bases not matched to a gene: 9. This CDR3 is built from 16 residues. The chain combines TRBV4-3 with TRBJ2-7, with 9 bases lining up with TRBD1. The sequence was collected from a man in his fifties or sixties who received an inactivated influenza vaccine. This sample comprised PBMCs from blood, obtained roughly 24 months after vaccination. CDR3 region: CASSQAGTGNIYEQYF. CDR3 DNA: TGCGCCAGCAGCCAGGCTGGGACAGGGAATATCTACGAGCAGTACTTC.